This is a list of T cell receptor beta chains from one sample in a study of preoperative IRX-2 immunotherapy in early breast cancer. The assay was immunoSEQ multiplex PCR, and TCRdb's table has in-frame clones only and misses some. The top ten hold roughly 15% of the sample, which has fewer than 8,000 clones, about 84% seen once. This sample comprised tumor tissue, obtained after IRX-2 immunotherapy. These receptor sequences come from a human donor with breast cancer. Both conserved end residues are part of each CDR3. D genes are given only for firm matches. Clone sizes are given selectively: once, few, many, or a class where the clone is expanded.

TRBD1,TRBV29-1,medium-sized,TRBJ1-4,CSVKGQGFEKLFF,TGCAGCGTTAAAGGACAGGGTTTTGAAAAACTGTTTTTT
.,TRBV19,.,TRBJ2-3,CASSKGGTDTQYF,TGTGCCAGTAGTAAGGGCGGCACAGATACGCAGTATTTT
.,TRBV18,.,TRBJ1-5,CASSLQGGNQPQHF,TGTGCCAGCTCGCTACAGGGAGGGAATCAGCCCCAGCATTTT
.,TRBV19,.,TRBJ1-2,CASSIRPGLPNYGYTF,TGTGCCAGTAGTATCCGGCCGGGACTCCCCAACTATGGCTACACCTTC
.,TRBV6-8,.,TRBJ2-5,CASSYERETQYF,TGTGCCAGCAGTTATGAAAGAGAGACCCAGTACTTC
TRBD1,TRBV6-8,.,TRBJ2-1,CASSYRPDREHYNEQFF,TGTGCCAGCAGTTATCGCCCCGACAGGGAACATTACAATGAGCAGTTCTTC
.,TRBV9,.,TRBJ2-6,CASSGRGRSSGANVLTF,TGTGCCAGCAGTGGGCGGGGACGAAGCTCTGGGGCCAACGTCCTGACTTTC
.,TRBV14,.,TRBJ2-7,CASSRRDLYEQYF,TGTGCCAGCAGCCGCCGGGACTTATACGAGCAGTACTTC
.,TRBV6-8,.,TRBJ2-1,CAIRGRTGTYNEQFF,TGTGCCATCAGGGGGAGGACAGGTACCTACAATGAGCAGTTCTTC
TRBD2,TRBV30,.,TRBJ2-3,CAWSRASGGDPYLQYF,TGTGCCTGGAGTAGGGCTAGCGGGGGGGACCCCTATCTGCAGTATTTT
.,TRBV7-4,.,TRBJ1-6,CARSTTRRDSPLHF,TGTGCCAGAAGCACAACCCGCAGGGATTCACCCCTCCACTTT
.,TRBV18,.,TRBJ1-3,CASSRGAGNTIYF,TGTGCCAGCTCACGGGGGGCTGGAAACACCATATATTTT
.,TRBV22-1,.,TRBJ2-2,CASSLGVIGTGELFF,TGTGCCAGCAGTCTGGGGGTAATAGGGACCGGGGAGCTGTTTTTT
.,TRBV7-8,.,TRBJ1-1,CASSPREGREAFF,TGTGCCAGCAGCCCCCGCGAGGGGCGTGAAGCTTTCTTT
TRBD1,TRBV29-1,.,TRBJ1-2,CSVLQGGYGYTF,TGCAGCGTCTTACAGGGGGGATATGGCTACACCTTC
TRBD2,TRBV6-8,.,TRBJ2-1,CASSATSGGLNEQFF,TGTGCCAGCAGTGCGACTAGCGGGGGCCTCAATGAGCAGTTCTTC
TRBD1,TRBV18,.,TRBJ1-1,CASSPPGQGFEAFF,TGTGCCAGCTCACCGCCGGGACAGGGTTTTGAAGCTTTCTTT
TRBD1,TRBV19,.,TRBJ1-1,CASRKIQGVNTEAFF,TGTGCCAGTAGAAAAATACAGGGGGTGAACACTGAAGCTTTCTTT
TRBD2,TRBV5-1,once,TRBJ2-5,CASSLFLAGGPLQETQYF,TGCGCCAGCAGCTTGTTCCTAGCGGGGGGCCCCCTCCAAGAGACCCAGTACTTC
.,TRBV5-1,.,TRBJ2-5,CASRSTGIPQETQYF,TGCGCCAGCAGGTCTACAGGGATCCCTCAAGAGACCCAGTACTTC
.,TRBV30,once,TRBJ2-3,CAWSDGVPQYF,TGTGCCTGGAGTGATGGGGTACCGCAGTATTTT
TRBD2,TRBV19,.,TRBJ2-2,CASSILGTSDTGELFF,TGTGCCAGTAGTATCCTTGGGACTAGCGACACCGGGGAGCTGTTTTTT
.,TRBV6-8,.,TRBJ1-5,CASSPRGINQPQHF,TGTGCCAGCAGCCCACGCGGGATCAATCAGCCCCAGCATTTT
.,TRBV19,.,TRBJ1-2,CASSTLQVRGYTF,TGTGCCAGTAGTACGTTACAGGTTCGCGGCTACACCTTC
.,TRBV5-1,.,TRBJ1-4,CASSPGGGPTTNEKLFF,TGCGCCAGCAGCCCCGGTGGGGGTCCAACAACTAATGAAAAACTGTTTTTT
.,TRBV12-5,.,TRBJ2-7,CASGWGYEQYF,TGTGCTAGTGGTTGGGGCTACGAGCAGTACTTC
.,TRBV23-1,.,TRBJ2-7,CASSHTGRRYTYEQYF,TGCGCCAGCAGTCATACAGGACGACGATATACCTACGAGCAGTACTTC
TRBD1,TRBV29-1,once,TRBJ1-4,CSVGQSTNEKLFF,TGCAGCGTGGGACAGTCAACTAATGAAAAACTGTTTTTT
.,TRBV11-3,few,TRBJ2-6,CASSLVKRGGRTGANVLTF,TGTGCCAGCAGCTTGGTTAAAAGGGGGGGCAGGACTGGGGCCAACGTCCTGACTTTC
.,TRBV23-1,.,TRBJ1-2,CASSQYGRGLVYGYTF,TGCGCCAGCAGTCAATACGGCAGGGGCCTTGTCTATGGCTACACCTTC
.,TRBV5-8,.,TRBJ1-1,CASSLNHGAEAFF,TGTGCCAGCAGCCTCAACCATGGGGCAGAAGCTTTCTTT
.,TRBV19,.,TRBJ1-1,CASSITSYLNTEAFF,TGTGCCAGTAGTATAACGTCCTACTTGAACACTGAAGCTTTCTTT
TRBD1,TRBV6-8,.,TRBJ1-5,CASSPTGVGQPQHF,TGTGCCAGCAGCCCGACAGGGGTTGGTCAGCCCCAGCATTTT
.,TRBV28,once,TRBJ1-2,CASSLLTGGYTF,TGTGCCAGCAGTTTATTAACGGGTGGCTACACCTTC
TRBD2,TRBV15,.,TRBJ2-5,CATTVQRGWRETQYF,TGTGCCACCACCGTCCAGCGGGGGTGGAGAGAGACCCAGTACTTC
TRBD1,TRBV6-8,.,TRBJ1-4,CASSGRDSQEFEKLFF,TGTGCCAGCAGTGGCCGGGACAGTCAGGAGTTTGAAAAACTGTTTTTT
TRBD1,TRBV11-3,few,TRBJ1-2,CASSLTGGYYYGYTF,TGTGCCAGCAGCTTAACAGGGGGATACTACTATGGCTACACCTTC
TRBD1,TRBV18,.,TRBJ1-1,CASSTTGSLFPLQGAGGTEAFF,TGTGCCAGCTCGACAACTGGGTCCTTATTCCCCTTACAGGGGGCGGGAGGCACTGAAGCTTTCTTT
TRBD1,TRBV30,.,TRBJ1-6,CAWKGAGNSPLHF,TGTGCCTGGAAGGGGGCTGGTAATTCACCCCTCCACTTT
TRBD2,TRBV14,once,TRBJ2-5,CASSQQGLAGVETQYF,TGTGCCAGCAGCCAGCAGGGGCTAGCGGGGGTGGAGACCCAGTACTTC
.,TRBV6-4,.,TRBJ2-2,CASSPRSGELFF,TGTGCCAGCAGTCCCAGGAGCGGGGAGCTGTTTTTT
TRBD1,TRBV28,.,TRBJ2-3,CASSRDRGWTDTQYF,TGTGCCAGCAGTCGGGACAGGGGGTGGACAGATACGCAGTATTTT